Listed here are 27 T cell receptor beta chains from one sample, sequenced in a study of shared clonotypes between healthy human individuals. Here immunoSEQ multiplex PCR was the method, and the copy in TCRdb shows in-frame clones only, minus some. The table shows about 600,000 clones, with more than 95% occurring only once. The sequenced sample was naive CD4+ T cells sorted from blood. Regarding subset: CD45RA+ positively selected. The receptors here all came from a woman between 25 and 40 years old in good health.

The chain is built from TRBV6-1 and TRBJ1-6; D is unclear. Trimming removed 6 bases from V and 11 bases from J, with 11 bases in between. Looked up from germline, CDR1 is MNHNS and CDR2 is SASEGT. The CDR3 totals 12 residues. This chain's CDR3 is CASRNTVAPLHF. DNA of the CDR3: TGTGCCAGCAGAAACACCGTCGCACCCCTCCACTTT.

The CDR3 spells CASSTGTSGAGGETQYF. The DNA of the CDR3 is TGTGCCAGCAGCACCGGGACTAGCGGGGCCGGGGGTGAGACCCAGTACTTC. This rearrangement joins TRBV5-8 to TRBJ2-5, with 13 bases lining up with TRBD2. The V gene end was trimmed by 4 bases and the J gene end by 5 bases; junction bases not matched to a gene: 11. The germline CDR1 and CDR2 sequences are SGHTS and YDEGEE. The CDR3 runs to 17 residues.

This chain links TRBV2 with TRBJ2-2; D gene ambiguous. Looked up from germline, CDR1 is SNHLY and CDR2 is FYNNEI. The CDR3 has 16 residues. The V and J ends lost 6 bases and 3 bases respectively, with 17 bases between them. The CDR3 loop reads CASRSPVTMDTGELFF. The CDR3 bases are TGTGCCAGCAGAAGCCCCGTTACTATGGACACCGGGGAGCTGTTTTTT.

The chain couples TRBV6-1 to TRBJ1-1; D gene ambiguous. With 3 bases removed from V and 10 bases from J, the gap between germline ends came to 12 bases. The V gene's germline CDR1 is MNHNS and CDR2 SASEGT. The CDR3 sequence is 12 residues long. The CDR3 loop reads CASSENSGGAFF. The DNA of the CDR3 is TGTGCCAGCAGTGAGAACAGTGGTGGAGCTTTCTTT.

V usage is TRBV7-9 and J usage is TRBJ2-3; D ambiguous. The germline V and J ends were trimmed by 2 bases and 1 base, with 4 bases remaining between them. Germline CDR1 SEHNR, CDR2 FQNEAQ (reference sequence). The CDR3 spans 13 residues. The DNA of the CDR3 is TGTGCCAGCAGCTTAATCGGCACAGATACGCAGTATTTT. Translated, it gives CASSLIGTDTQYF.

The rearrangement uses TRBV10-3 and TRBJ2-5; D is unclear. Near its end, the DNA agrees better with TRBJ2-7, so the J call may be wrong. CDR3 size: 12 residues. CDR1 ENHRY and CDR2 SYGVKD come from the germline V gene. The CDR3 sequence: CAISNASYEQYF. The DNA of the CDR3 is TGTGCCATCTCCAACGCCTCCTACGAGCAGTACTTC.

The chain carries TRBV9 and TRBJ2-1; 11 bases are a match to TRBD2. Germline V gene sequence: CDR1 SGDLS, CDR2 YYNGEE. The CDR3 covers 16 residues. J gave up 9 bases and V 3 bases, and 11 bases lay outside the gene matches. The CDR3 here is CASSASSGRLVSEQFF. CDR3 DNA: TGTGCCAGCAGCGCCTCTAGCGGGAGGTTGGTAAGTGAGCAGTTCTTC. Using reference TRBV9 and TRBJ2-1 for the parts outside the CDR3, the full variable domain is DSGVTQTPKHLITATGQRVTLRCSPRSGDLSVYWYQQSLDQGLQFLIQYYNGEERAKGNILERFSAQQFPDLHSELNLSSLELGDSALYFCASSASSGRLVSEQFFGPGTRLTVL.

This chain connects TRBV6-1 to TRBJ1-5; D not resolved. CDR3 length equals 13 residues. The germline gives CDR1 MNHNS, CDR2 SASEGT. The ends were cut back, 2 bases at V and 9 bases at J, with 11 bases in the middle. The DNA of the CDR3 is TGTGCCAGCAGTGAAATCTTCGGGATGCCCCAGCATTTT. Its protein product is CASSEIFGMPQHF.

V usage is TRBV6-1 and J usage is TRBJ2-7; no clear D. The CDR3 sequence is 15 residues long. The V gene lost 3 bases and the J gene lost 0 bases, with 12 bases spanning the gap. Germline V gene sequence: CDR1 MNHNS, CDR2 SASEGT. The CDR3 nucleotides are TGTGCCAGCAGTGATCTCAGAACACACTCCTACGAGCAGTACTTC. Amino acids: CASSDLRTHSYEQYF.

The chain links TRBV28 to TRBJ2-7; 11 bases line up with TRBD1. The germline V gene encodes CDR1 MDHEN and CDR2 SYDVKM. The CDR3 is made up of 15 amino acids. Unmatched junction bases numbered 9, after V lost 4 bases and J lost 7 bases. DNA for the CDR3: TGTGCCAGCAGTTCCGCAGGACAGGGGGCGGGGGAGCAGTACTTC. This encodes CASSSAGQGAGEQYF. The whole variable domain, remainder taken from reference TRBV28 and TRBJ2-7, is DVKVTQSSRYLVKRTGEKVFLECVQDMDHENMFWYRQDPGLGLRLIYFSYDVKMKEKGDIPEGYSVSREKKERFSLILESASTNQTSMYLCASSSAGQGAGEQYFGPGTRLTVT.

The chain employs TRBV29-1 and TRBJ2-1; TRBD2 matches at 7 bases. V gave up 0 bases and J gave up 10 bases; unmatched junction bases: 9. CDR3 length: 14 amino acids. Germline CDR1 is SQVTM and CDR2 is ANQGSEA. CDR3 DNA: TGCAGCGTTGAAGAGTCGGCGGGAGCGTACGAGCAGTTCTTC. Translation gives CSVEESAGAYEQFF.

V usage is TRBV25-1 and J usage is TRBJ2-7; D is unclear. The V and J ends lost 9 bases and 0 bases respectively, with 12 bases between them. Germline V gives CDR1 MGHDK, CDR2 SYGVNS. This CDR3 is 13 amino acids long. CDR3 amino acids: CARRSGYSYEQYF. The CDR3 region has the DNA TGTGCCAGGAGGTCTGGGTACTCCTACGAGCAGTACTTC.

This clone was observed a single time. This chain connects TRBV19 to TRBJ2-1; 8 bases line up with TRBD1. Germline assignment: CDR1 LNHDA and CDR2 SQIVND (reference sequence). V trimming: 1 base; J trimming: 3 bases; junction bases outside the gene matches: 2. The CDR3 length is 15 residues. DNA of the CDR3: TGTGCCAGTAGTATAGTTGGGACAGGCTACAATGAGCAGTTCTTC. This sequence encodes CASSIVGTGYNEQFF.

This chain uses TRBV11-3 with TRBJ2-5; D not resolved. Judging by the DNA end, TRBJ2-7 fits better; the J call may be wrong. This CDR3 comprises 14 residues. Germline CDR1 is SGHNT and CDR2 is YENEEA. CDR3 in amino acids: CASSLDPNTYEQYF. The DNA of the CDR3 is TGTGCCAGCAGCTTAGATCCTAATACCTACGAGCAGTACTTC.

The chain has TRBV7-9 and TRBJ1-1; weak D call: TRBD1 (5 bases). Germline V gene sequence: CDR1 SEHNR, CDR2 FQNEAQ (reference sequence). The CDR3 runs 14 residues. V dropped 1 base and J dropped 5 bases, with 11 bases sitting between them. The CDR3 coding sequence is TGTGCCAGCAGCTTAGTTGGGGGTGGGACTGAAGCTTTCTTT. This sequence encodes CASSLVGGGTEAFF.

This chain uses TRBV19 with TRBJ1-3, with D unclear. This CDR3 has 18 residues. CDR1 LNHDA and CDR2 SQIVND come from the germline V gene (reference sequence). V lost 3 bases and J lost 0, with 18 bases in between. CDR3 sequence: CASSIIGKQLLSGNTIYF. The CDR3 nucleotides are TGTGCCAGTAGTATTATCGGGAAGCAGCTCCTCTCTGGAAACACCATATATTTT.

The rearrangement uses TRBV6-1 and TRBJ1-5; the D gene is possibly TRBD1 (6 bases). The CDR3 length is 17 residues. V shed 3 bases and J shed 2 bases, with 17 bases lying between them. The V gene's germline CDR1 is MNHNS and CDR2 SASEGT. The CDR3: CASSESAGAAGNQPQHF. The CDR3 DNA reads TGTGCCAGCAGTGAGTCTGCAGGGGCGGCCGGCAATCAGCCCCAGCATTTT.

The chain couples TRBV7-3 to TRBJ1-2; D perhaps matches TRBD1 (6 bases). The CDR3 contains 16 residues. The V end was cut by 3 bases, the J end by 4 bases, with 18 bases between. Germline values: CDR1 SGHTA, CDR2 FQGTGA. CDR3 nucleotide sequence: TGTGCCAGCAGCTTGGCGGGGGGCCCCTCGGGCTATGGCTACACCTTC. Translating gives CASSLAGGPSGYGYTF.

This chain joins TRBV6-1 and TRBJ2-3; TRBD2 might be the D (6 bases). CDR1 MNHNS and CDR2 SASEGT come from the germline V gene. V was clipped by 8 bases and J by 4 bases, with 16 bases between them. The CDR3 runs 14 residues. The CDR3 region is CASHRDLGADTQYF. CDR3 coding DNA: TGTGCCAGCCACCGGGACTTAGGAGCAGATACGCAGTATTTT.

The chain recombines TRBV28 with TRBJ2-7; 11 nucleotides match TRBD2. J gave up 0 bases and V 6 bases, and 4 bases lay outside the gene matches. The CDR3 spans 15 residues. Germline CDR1 reads MDHEN; CDR2 reads SYDVKM. The CDR3 here is CASSRLAGSSYEQYF. CDR3 nucleotides: TGTGCCAGCAGCCGACTAGCGGGGAGCTCCTACGAGCAGTACTTC.

This sequence joins TRBV18 and TRBJ2-7, with 9 nucleotides matching TRBD2. With V trimmed by 3 bases and J by 2 bases, 5 bases remained unmatched. The CDR3 has 15 residues. The germline gives CDR1 KGHSH, CDR2 LQKENI. CDR3 amino acids: CASSPGAGGAYEQYF. CDR3 bases: TGTGCCAGCTCACCCGGGGCGGGAGGGGCCTACGAGCAGTACTTC.

The chain combines TRBV28 with TRBJ2-7; D remains unclear. From germline, CDR1 is MDHEN and CDR2 SYDVKM. V lost 4 bases and J 2 bases, leaving 21 bases between the germline ends. There are 17 residues in the CDR3. The CDR3 bases are TGTGCCAGCAGTTCCACAACATCCACTGGAGTTACCTACGAGCAGTACTTC. Translated: CASSSTTSTGVTYEQYF.

The V and J genes are TRBV2 and TRBJ2-5; TRBD2 aligns across 8 bases. Trimming removed 6 bases from V and 5 bases from J; junction bases left unmatched: 5. Germline CDR1 reads SNHLY; CDR2 reads FYNNEI. CDR3 length: 13 amino acids. The CDR3 DNA reads as TGTGCCAGCAGACAAGCGGGAGTGGAGACCCAGTACTTC. Translated, it gives CASRQAGVETQYF.

This clone appeared once. The V gene is TRBV4-1, the J gene TRBJ1-1, with 10 bases lining up with TRBD1. The CDR3 runs to 20 residues. The V gene's germline CDR1 is MGHRA and CDR2 YSYEKL. The V and J ends lost 4 bases and 2 bases, in that order; junction bases with no gene match: 19. CDR3 nucleotides: TGCGCCAGCAGCCTTAGGCAAACCGGGACAGGGGTAGGAGCAAACACTGAAGCTTTCTTT. This sequence encodes CASSLRQTGTGVGANTEAFF.

The gene calls are TRBV19 and TRBJ1-2; maybe TRBD1 (5 bases). The CDR3 consists of 11 residues. Trimming stripped 3 bases from V and 8 bases from J, with 7 bases between. Germline V gene data show CDR1 as LNHDA and CDR2 as SQIVND (reference sequence). The CDR3 here is CASSINRGYTF. In nucleotides, the CDR3 is TGTGCCAGTAGTATTAACAGGGGCTACACCTTC.

The rearrangement joins TRBV6-1 to TRBJ2-3; D perhaps matches TRBD1 (6 bases). The CDR3 runs to 13 residues. Trimming took 6 bases from V and 3 from J, leaving 10 bases between them. Germline CDR1 reads MNHNS; CDR2 reads SASEGT. The CDR3, as DNA: TGTGCCAGCAGGGGTACAGGGACAGATACGCAGTATTTT. Its translation: CASRGTGTDTQYF.

The rearrangement links TRBV11-2 to TRBJ2-7, with 9 bases aligning to TRBD2. The CDR3 totals 15 residues. Germline V gives CDR1 SGHAT, CDR2 FQNNGV. V was pared by 1 base and J by 3 bases, with 4 bases of the junction left unmatched. Here the CDR3 reads CASSLASGVSYEQYF. In DNA form, the CDR3 reads TGTGCCAGCAGCTTAGCTAGCGGGGTGAGCTACGAGCAGTACTTC.